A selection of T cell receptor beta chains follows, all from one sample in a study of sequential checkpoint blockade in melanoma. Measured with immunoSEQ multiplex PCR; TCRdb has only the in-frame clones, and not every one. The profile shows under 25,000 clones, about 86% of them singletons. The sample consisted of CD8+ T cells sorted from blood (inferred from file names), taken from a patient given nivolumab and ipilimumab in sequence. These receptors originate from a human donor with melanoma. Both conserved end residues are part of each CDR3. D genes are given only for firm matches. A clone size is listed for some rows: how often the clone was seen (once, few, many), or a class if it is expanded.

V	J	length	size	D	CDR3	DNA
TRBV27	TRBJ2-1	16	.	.	CASSLVGLFRGNEQFF	TGTGCCAGCAGTTTAGTAGGACTATTTAGAGGCAATGAGCAGTTCTTC
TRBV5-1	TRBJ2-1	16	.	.	CASTAGAGSSYNEQFF	TGCGCCAGCACTGCCGGTGCGGGAAGCTCCTACAATGAGCAGTTCTTC
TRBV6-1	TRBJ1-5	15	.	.	CASSEWRVSGQPQHF	TGTGCCAGCAGTGAATGGAGGGTTTCAGGTCAGCCCCAGCATTTT
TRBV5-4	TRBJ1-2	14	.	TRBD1	CASSLVTGTDGYTF	TGTGCCAGCAGCTTGGTGACCGGGACAGACGGCTACACCTTC
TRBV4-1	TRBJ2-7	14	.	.	CASSPTGSGYEQYF	TGCGCCAGCAGCCCTACCGGGTCGGGGTACGAGCAGTACTTC
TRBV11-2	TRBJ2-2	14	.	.	CASSFSRGTGELFF	TGTGCCAGCAGCTTTTCCCGGGGCACCGGGGAGCTGTTTTTT
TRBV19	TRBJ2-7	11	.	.	CASIQGGEQYF	TGTGCCAGTATACAGGGCGGGGAGCAGTACTTC
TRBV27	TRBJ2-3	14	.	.	CASSQWRDTDTQYF	TGTGCCAGCAGTCAGTGGAGGGACACAGATACGCAGTATTTT
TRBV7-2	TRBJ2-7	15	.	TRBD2	CASSPVSGLAYEQYF	TGTGCCAGCAGCCCCGTATCCGGACTAGCGTACGAGCAGTACTTC
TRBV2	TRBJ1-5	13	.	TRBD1	CASNSGGVEPQHF	TGTGCCAGCAACTCAGGGGGCGTGGAGCCCCAGCATTTT
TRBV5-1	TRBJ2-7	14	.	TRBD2	CASSPTSGSYEQYF	TGCGCCAGCAGCCCGACTAGCGGGAGTTACGAGCAGTACTTC
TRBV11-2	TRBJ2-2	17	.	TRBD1	CASSSRTGTGGLGELFF	TGTGCCAGCAGCTCACGGACCGGGACAGGGGGCCTAGGGGAGCTGTTTTTT
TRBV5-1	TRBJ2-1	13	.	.	CASRPGQSNEQFF	TGCGCCAGCAGGCCGGGACAAAGCAATGAGCAGTTCTTC
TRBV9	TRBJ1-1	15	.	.	CASSGQGILNTEAFF	TGTGCCAGCAGCGGCCAGGGGATATTGAACACTGAAGCTTTCTTT
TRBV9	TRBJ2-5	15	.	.	CASTTTEVLIGTQYF	TGTGCCAGCACTACGACCGAGGTCCTCATCGGGACCCAGTACTTC
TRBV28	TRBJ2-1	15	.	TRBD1	CASSLDRGSYNEQFF	TGTGCCAGCAGTTTAGACAGGGGCTCTTACAATGAGCAGTTCTTC
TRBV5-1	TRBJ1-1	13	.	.	CASSQTGNTEAFF	TGCGCCAGCAGTCAAACAGGGAACACTGAAGCTTTCTTT
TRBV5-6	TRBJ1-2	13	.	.	CASSSGTLYGYTF	TGTGCCAGCAGCTCCGGGACACTCTATGGCTACACCTTC
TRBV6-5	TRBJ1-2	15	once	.	CASSYSGTGAYGYTF	TGTGCCAGCAGTTACTCGGGTACAGGTGCCTATGGCTACACCTTC
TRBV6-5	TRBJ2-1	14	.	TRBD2	CASSYRGGHNEQFF	TGTGCCAGCAGTTACCGGGGGGGCCACAATGAGCAGTTCTTC
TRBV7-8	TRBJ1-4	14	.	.	CASSPSGRGEKLFF	TGTGCCAGCAGCCCCTCAGGACGAGGGGAAAAACTGTTTTTT
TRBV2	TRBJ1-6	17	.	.	CASSQVPDRWINSPLHF	TGTGCCAGCAGCCAGGTCCCAGACAGGTGGATTAATTCACCCCTCCACTTT
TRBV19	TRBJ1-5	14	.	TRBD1	CASNRGLNNQPQHF	TGTGCCAGCAACAGGGGGCTTAACAATCAGCCCCAGCATTTT
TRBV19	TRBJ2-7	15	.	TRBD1	CASSTLGTGDHEQYF	TGTGCCAGTAGTACTCTCGGGACAGGGGACCACGAGCAGTACTTC
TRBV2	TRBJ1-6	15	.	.	CASRRLGGENSPLHF	TGTGCCAGCCGCCGCCTCGGCGGGGAGAATTCACCCCTCCACTTT
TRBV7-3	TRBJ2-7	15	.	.	CASSLSGRSNYEQYF	TGTGCCAGCAGCTTAAGTGGCAGATCCAACTACGAGCAGTACTTC
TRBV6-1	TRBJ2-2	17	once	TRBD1	CASSVFVGQENTGELFF	TGTGCCAGCAGTGTTTTTGTGGGACAGGAGAACACCGGGGAGCTGTTTTTT
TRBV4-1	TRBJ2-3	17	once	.	CASSYVGGAGSTDTQYF	TGCGCCAGCAGCTACGTGGGGGGGGCAGGGAGCACAGATACGCAGTATTTT
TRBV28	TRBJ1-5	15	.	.	CASSLTVTSNQPQHF	TGTGCCAGCAGTTTGACAGTTACTAGCAATCAGCCCCAGCATTTT
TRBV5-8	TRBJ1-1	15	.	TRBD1	CASRLLRDRATEAFF	TGTGCCAGCAGATTACTCCGGGACAGGGCCACTGAAGCTTTCTTT
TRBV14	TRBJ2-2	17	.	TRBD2	CASSQETGGPYTGELFF	TGTGCCAGCAGCCAAGAGACGGGAGGGCCCTACACCGGGGAGCTGTTTTTT
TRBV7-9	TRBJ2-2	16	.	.	CASSHTTSPNTGELFF	TGTGCCAGCAGCCACACGACATCCCCGAACACCGGGGAGCTGTTTTTT
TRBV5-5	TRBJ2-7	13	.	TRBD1	CASSLRGPDEQYF	TGTGCCAGCAGCTTGAGGGGGCCGGACGAGCAGTACTTC
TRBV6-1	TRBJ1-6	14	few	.	CASSEARESSPLHF	TGTGCCAGCAGTGAAGCCAGGGAAAGTTCACCCCTCCACTTT
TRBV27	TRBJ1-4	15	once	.	CASSPEGRLGEKLFF	TGTGCCAGCAGCCCGGAGGGGAGGTTAGGCGAAAAACTGTTTTTT
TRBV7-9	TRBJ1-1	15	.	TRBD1	CASSLSQGAYTEAFF	TGTGCCAGCAGCTTGAGTCAGGGGGCGTACACTGAAGCTTTCTTT
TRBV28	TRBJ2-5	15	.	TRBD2	CASSQRTSGRETQYF	TGTGCCAGCAGCCAACGGACTAGCGGGAGGGAGACCCAGTACTTC
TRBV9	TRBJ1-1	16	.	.	CASSVEMWAGNTEAFF	TGTGCCAGCAGCGTAGAAATGTGGGCAGGGAACACTGAAGCTTTCTTT
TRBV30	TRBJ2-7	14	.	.	CAWSVYSGPLEQYF	TGTGCCTGGAGTGTTTATTCCGGTCCTCTCGAGCAGTACTTC
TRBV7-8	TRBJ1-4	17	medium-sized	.	CASSLAPPRGTNEKLFF	TGTGCCAGCAGCTTAGCGCCCCCCCGCGGAACTAATGAAAAACTGTTTTTT
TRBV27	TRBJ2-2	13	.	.	CASSLGGSGELFF	TGTGCCAGCAGTTTAGGAGGCTCCGGGGAGCTGTTTTTT
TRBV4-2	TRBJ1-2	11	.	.	CASSQDGGLSF	TGTGCCAGCAGCCAAGATGGGGGACTGAGCTTC
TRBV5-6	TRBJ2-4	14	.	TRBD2	CASSLETGGNIQYF	TGTGCCAGCAGCTTGGAAACGGGGGGGAACATTCAGTACTTC
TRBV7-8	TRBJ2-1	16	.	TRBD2	CASSLETSGSLNEQFF	TGTGCCAGCAGCTTAGAAACTAGCGGGAGTCTTAATGAGCAGTTCTTC
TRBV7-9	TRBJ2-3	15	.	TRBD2	CASSQLAGLTDTQYF	TGTGCCAGCAGCCAACTAGCGGGCCTTACAGATACGCAGTATTTT
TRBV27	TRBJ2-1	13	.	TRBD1	CASKRQGVGEQFF	TGTGCCAGCAAGAGACAGGGCGTTGGTGAGCAGTTCTTC
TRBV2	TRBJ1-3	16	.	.	CASKNATASSGNTIYF	TGTGCCAGCAAGAATGCGACAGCTAGCTCTGGAAACACCATATATTTT
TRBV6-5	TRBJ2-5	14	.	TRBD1	CASSSGTGGETQYF	TGTGCCAGCAGTTCCGGGACAGGGGGCGAGACCCAGTACTTC
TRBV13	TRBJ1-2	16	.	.	CASSFRGGDGVYGYTF	TGTGCCAGCAGCTTCCGAGGGGGAGATGGGGTCTATGGCTACACCTTC
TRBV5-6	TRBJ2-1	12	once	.	CASSLGGSEQFF	TGTGCCAGCAGCTTAGGAGGATCTGAGCAGTTCTTC
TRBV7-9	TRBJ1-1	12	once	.	CASTYQGSEAFF	TGTGCCAGCACTTACCAGGGGTCTGAAGCTTTCTTT
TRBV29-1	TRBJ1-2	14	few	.	CSVSPGFANYGYTF	TGCAGCGTAAGCCCGGGGTTTGCTAACTATGGCTACACCTTC